There are a few counts of the clone carrying this T cell receptor beta chain. Its antigen is unknown. One end of the junction varies from germline; a read error may be responsible. The sample belongs to a study of T cell responses to AZD1222 COVID-19 vaccine. The germline V gene encodes CDR1 GTSNPN and CDR2 SVGIG (reference sequence). CDR3 length: 14 amino acids. The method was immunoSEQ multiplex PCR; TCRdb's version includes in-frame clones alone and lacks a portion of them. Among 120,000 to 150,000 clones listed, 88% were seen once. Whole-study results and caveats: Sampled repertoires all dated from after the peak T cell response.

The V gene is TRBV30, the J gene TRBJ2-2; a possible D gene is TRBD1 (6 bases). The sequence was collected from an adult who received the MenACWY meningococcal vaccine as a control. Specimen: peripheral blood, collected 28 days after the second dose of the MenACWY control vaccine. The chain's CDR3 is CARSRGSNTGELFF. The CDR3 nucleotides are TGTGCCCGGAGCAGGGGATCGAACACCGGGGAGCTGTTTTTT. The full variable domain, with the rest looked up from reference TRBV30 and TRBJ2-2, is SQTIHQWPATLVQPVGSPLSLECTVEGTSNPNLYWYRQAAGRGLQLLFYSVGIGQISSEVPQNLSASRPQDRQFILSSKKLLLSDSGFYLCARSRGSNTGELFFGEGSRLTVL.